What follows describes a single T cell receptor beta chain. The antigen is unknown. The sample is drawn from a study of Tregs in tolerant kidney transplant recipients. Study details: Tregs grew approximately 17 days with irradiated donor B cells, restimulated on day 11. Two populations were sorted: CD4+CD8-CD25+CD127- and CD4+CD8-4-1BB+CD40L-. Donor B cells were activated less than 11 days on CD40L-expressing 3T3 cells. Sorting used antibodies to exclude donor cells.

The CDR3 loop spans 12 amino acids. Germline V gives CDR1 MNHNS, CDR2 SASEGT. V gave up 7 bases and J gave up 4 bases, with 11 bases separating them. Sequencing was performed with immunoSEQ multiplex PCR; in TCRdb, only in-frame clones are kept and a portion is missing. This sample has over a thousand clones, with around 38% found just once. This rearrangement joins TRBV6-1 to TRBJ2-7; D is uncertain. This clonotype was obtained from a human donor in good health. Sequencing was performed on Tregs from blood grown in culture. CDR3 region: CASKSVGYEQYF. CDR3 nucleotide sequence: TGTGCCAGCAAGTCCGTGGGATACGAGCAGTACTTC.